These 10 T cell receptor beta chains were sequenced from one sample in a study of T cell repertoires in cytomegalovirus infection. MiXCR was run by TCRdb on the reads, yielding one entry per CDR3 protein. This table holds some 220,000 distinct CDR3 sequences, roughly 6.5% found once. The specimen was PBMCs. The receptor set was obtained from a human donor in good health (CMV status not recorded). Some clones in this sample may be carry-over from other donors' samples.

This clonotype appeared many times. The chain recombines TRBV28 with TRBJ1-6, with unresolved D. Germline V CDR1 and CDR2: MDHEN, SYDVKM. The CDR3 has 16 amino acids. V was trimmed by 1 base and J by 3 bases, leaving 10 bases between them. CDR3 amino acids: CASSLYPVRYNSPLHF. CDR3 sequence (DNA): TGTGCCAGCAGTTTATACCCGGTCCGCTATAATTCACCCCTCCACTTT.

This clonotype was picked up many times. The CDR3 sequence: CASSTETSGVNEQFF. Written as DNA, the CDR3 is TGTGCCAGCAGCACCGAAACTAGCGGGGTGAATGAGCAGTTCTTC. V usage is TRBV7-2 and J usage is TRBJ2-1; the match to TRBD2 covers 10 bases. V gave up 5 bases and J gave up 7 bases; unmatched junction bases: 8. Germline values: CDR1 SGHTA, CDR2 FQGNSA. This CDR3 has 15 residues.

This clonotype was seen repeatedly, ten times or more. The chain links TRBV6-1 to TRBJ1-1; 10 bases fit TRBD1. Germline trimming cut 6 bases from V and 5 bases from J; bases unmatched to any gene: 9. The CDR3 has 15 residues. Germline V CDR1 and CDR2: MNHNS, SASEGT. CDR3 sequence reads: CASSNPGTGVTEAFF. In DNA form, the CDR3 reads TGTGCCAGCAGCAACCCCGGGACAGGGGTGACTGAAGCTTTCTTT.

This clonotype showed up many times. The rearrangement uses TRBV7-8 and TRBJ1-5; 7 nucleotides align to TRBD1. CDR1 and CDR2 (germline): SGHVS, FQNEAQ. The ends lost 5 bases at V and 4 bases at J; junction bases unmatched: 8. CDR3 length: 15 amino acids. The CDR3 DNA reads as TGTGCCAGCAGCCCACATGGGACAGTTAATCAGCCCCAGCATTTT. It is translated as CASSPHGTVNQPQHF. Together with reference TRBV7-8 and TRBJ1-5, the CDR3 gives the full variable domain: GAGVSQSPRYKVAKRGQDVALRCDPISGHVSLFWYQQALGQGPEFLTYFQNEAQLDKSGLPSDRFFAERPEGSVSTLKIQRTQQEDSAVYLCASSPHGTVNQPQHFGDGTRLSIL.

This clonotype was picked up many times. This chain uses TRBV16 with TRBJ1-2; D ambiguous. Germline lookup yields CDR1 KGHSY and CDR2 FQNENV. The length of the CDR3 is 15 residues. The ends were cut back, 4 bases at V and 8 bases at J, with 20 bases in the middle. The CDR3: CASSPTSDGWFGYTF. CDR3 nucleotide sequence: TGTGCCAGCAGCCCAACGAGCGACGGGTGGTTCGGCTACACCTTC.

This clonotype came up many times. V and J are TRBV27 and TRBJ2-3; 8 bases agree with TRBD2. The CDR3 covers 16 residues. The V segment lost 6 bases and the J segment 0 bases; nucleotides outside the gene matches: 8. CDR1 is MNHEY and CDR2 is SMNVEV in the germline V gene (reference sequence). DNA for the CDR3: TGTGCCAGCAGCCACCCCGCGGGGGGAAGCACAGATACGCAGTATTTT. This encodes CASSHPAGGSTDTQYF.

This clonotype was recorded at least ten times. The CDR3 protein is CASSRRTGGGQPQHF. Written as DNA, the CDR3 is TGTGCCAGCAGCCGGCGGACAGGGGGCGGTCAGCCCCAGCATTTT. J is TRBJ1-5 and V is TRBV6-2 or TRBV6-3; 11 positions match TRBD1. In germline, CDR1 is MNHEY, CDR2 SVGEGT. There are 15 residues in the CDR3. V shed 6 bases and J 6 bases; nucleotides not matched to a gene: 7.

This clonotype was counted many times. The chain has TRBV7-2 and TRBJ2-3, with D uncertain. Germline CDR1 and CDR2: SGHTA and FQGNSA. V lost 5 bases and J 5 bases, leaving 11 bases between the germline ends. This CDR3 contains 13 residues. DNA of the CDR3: TGTGCCAGCAGCCCAGGCCCGGTAGATACGCAGTATTTT. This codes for CASSPGPVDTQYF.

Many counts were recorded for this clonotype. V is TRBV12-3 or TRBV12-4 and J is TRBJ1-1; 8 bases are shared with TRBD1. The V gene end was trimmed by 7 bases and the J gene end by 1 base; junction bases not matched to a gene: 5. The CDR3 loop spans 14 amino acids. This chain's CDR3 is CASTQGAANTEAFF. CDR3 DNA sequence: TGTGCCAGCACCCAGGGGGCGGCGAACACTGAAGCTTTCTTT.

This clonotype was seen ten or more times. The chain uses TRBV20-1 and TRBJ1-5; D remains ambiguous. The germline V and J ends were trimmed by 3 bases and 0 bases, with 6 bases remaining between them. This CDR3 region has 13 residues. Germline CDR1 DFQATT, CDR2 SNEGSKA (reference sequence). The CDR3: CSAREDSNQPQHF. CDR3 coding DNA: TGCAGTGCTAGGGAGGATAGCAATCAGCCCCAGCATTTT.